The 5 T cell receptor beta chains in this list originate from one sample, sequenced in a study of control samples from healthy donors and cancer patients. Measured with immunoSEQ multiplex PCR; TCRdb has only the in-frame clones, and not every one. The sample lists 90,000 to 150,000 clones, roughly 90% occurring once. Sequencing input: blood. The receptor source for this set is a man between 45 and 60 years old in good health.

This chain links TRBV15 with TRBJ1-2; 9 bases align to TRBD1. The V and J ends lost 1 base and 4 bases, in that order; junction bases with no gene match: 10. Germline V lookup: CDR1 LNHNV, CDR2 YYDKDF (reference sequence). This CDR3 has 17 amino acids. The CDR3 region has the DNA TGTGCCACCAGCAGAGGGGATACAGGGGGCAAGCTCTATGGCTACACCTTC. Protein: CATSRGDTGGKLYGYTF.

The V and J genes are TRBV7-2 and TRBJ2-2; 7 bases match TRBD2. This CDR3 region has 15 residues. Germline CDR1 and CDR2: SGHTA and FQGNSA. Germline trimming cut 5 bases from V and 4 bases from J; bases unmatched to any gene: 7. The CDR3 region has the DNA TGTGCCAGCAGCCTAAGCGGGGTACGCACCGGGGAGCTGTTTTTT. Amino acid sequence: CASSLSGVRTGELFF.

The V gene is TRBV5-1, the J gene TRBJ1-1; no reliable D call. CDR3 length: 14 amino acids. V was clipped by 3 bases and J by 0 bases, with 9 bases between them. CDR1 and CDR2 (germline): SGHRS, YFSETQ. The CDR3 region has the DNA TGCGCCAGCAGCTCTGACCCCATGAACACTGAAGCTTTCTTT. As protein: CASSSDPMNTEAFF. Full variable domain (rest looked up from reference TRBV5-1 and TRBJ1-1): KAGVTQTPRYLIKTRGQQVTLSCSPISGHRSVSWYQQTPGQGLQFLFEYFSETQRNKGNFPGRFSGRQFSNSRSEMNVSTLELGDSALYLCASSSDPMNTEAFFGQGTRLTVV.

The rearrangement uses TRBV5-6 and TRBJ1-5; D is unresolved. Deletions cut 0 bases from V and 4 bases from J, with 8 bases between. This CDR3 has 14 residues. In germline, CDR1 is SGHDT, CDR2 YYEEEE. CDR3 DNA: TGTGCCAGCAGCTTGGGCAGATCTAATCAGCCCCAGCATTTT. It codes for CASSLGRSNQPQHF.

The chain carries TRBV10-3 and TRBJ2-7, with 9 nucleotides matching TRBD1. This CDR3 comprises 14 residues. CDR1 is ENHRY, CDR2 SYGVKD, per germline. The V and J ends lost 8 bases and 3 bases, in that order; junction bases with no gene match: 8. The CDR3 DNA reads as TGTGCCATCTCCTTTGGGACAGGGTTCTACGAGCAGTACTTC. It translates to CAISFGTGFYEQYF.